This T cell receptor beta chain was recorded in a study of shared clonotypes between healthy human individuals. Germline CDR1 is MNHNS and CDR2 is SASEGT. The ends were cut back, 10 bases at V and 5 bases at J, with 17 bases in the middle. The CDR3 is 13 residues long. Adult donors, all healthy and HIV-negative, had no recent acute infections or vaccinations. Clones were sequenced by immunoSEQ multiplex PCR, and TCRdb holds only the in-frame ones, with some missing. The top ten clones hold under 0.15% of a sample with just over 2,000,000 clones, roughly 94% of them seen once. This receptor was identified in a man between 18 and 35 years old in good health. Sequenced input: naive CD4+ T cells sorted from blood. Subset specified: CD45RA+ positively selected. The chain employs TRBV6-1 and TRBJ1-1; D is unresolved. CDR3 bases: TGTGCCACTCAAGCATACCAAAGGACTGAAGCTTTCTTT. Protein: CATQAYQRTEAFF.